This is a list of T cell receptor beta chains from one sample in a study of cytomegalovirus exposure and HLA in healthy donors. Some clones are missing from TCRdb's copy, which holds only in-frame ones; the method was immunoSEQ multiplex PCR. In the table there are 150,000 to 180,000 clones, 80% of which are singletons. The sample comprised PBMCs. The receptors were sampled from a woman between 40 and 50 years old in good health and CMV-seropositive. Both conserved end residues are part of each CDR3. A D gene is named only where the DNA matches it firmly. Expanded clones get a size class; other rows say once, few or many, or leave the size out.

TRBV19	TRBJ2-7	TRBD2	-	CASSILAGLEQYF	TGTGCCAGTAGTATACTAGCGGGGCTCGAGCAGTACTTC
TRBV6-5	TRBJ2-1	-	-	CASRAPGQVSAGQFF	TGTGCCAGCAGAGCCCCGGGACAAGTTTCGGCGGGGCAGTTCTTC
TRBV29-1	TRBJ1-4	-	-	CSVGRRQANEKLFF	TGCAGCGTCGGCCGGAGACAGGCTAATGAAAAACTGTTTTTT
TRBV19	TRBJ2-3	TRBD2	-	CASAKSGGADTQYF	TGTGCCAGCGCCAAGTCTGGGGGGGCAGATACGCAGTATTTT
TRBV7-9	TRBJ2-7	-	-	CASSFQGGPYEQYF	TGTGCCAGCAGCTTTCAGGGAGGACCCTACGAGCAGTACTTC
TRBV7-2	TRBJ1-2	-	-	CASSLGWESYGYTF	TGTGCCAGCAGCTTAGGTTGGGAGTCCTATGGCTACACCTTC
TRBV9	TRBJ1-2	-	-	CASSLSSTYDYGYTF	TGTGCCAGCAGCCTAAGTAGTACGTACGATTATGGCTACACCTTC
TRBV7-3	TRBJ1-1	TRBD1	few	CASSPTSGQTPEAFF	TGTGCCAGCAGCCCTACGTCGGGACAGACGCCAGAAGCTTTCTTT
TRBV5-1	TRBJ1-1	TRBD1	-	CASKIVTGVSTEAFF	TGCGCCAGCAAAATTGTGACAGGGGTTTCTACTGAAGCTTTCTTT
TRBV28	TRBJ1-5	-	-	CASSLLAGGSNQPQHF	TGTGCCAGCAGTTTATTGGCCGGGGGGAGCAATCAGCCCCAGCATTTT
TRBV10-3	TRBJ1-2	-	-	CAISSTGKRQYGYTF	TGTGCCATCAGCTCAACAGGAAAACGGCAGTATGGCTACACCTTC
TRBV7-9	TRBJ1-1	TRBD1	once	CASSLRGQGRSTEAFF	TGTGCCAGCAGCTTAAGGGGACAGGGTCGTAGCACTGAAGCTTTCTTT
TRBV7-3	TRBJ2-1	TRBD2	-	CASSPLAGGGNEQFF	TGTGCCAGCAGTCCACTAGCGGGAGGGGGCAATGAGCAGTTCTTC
TRBV19	TRBJ2-2	TRBD1	-	CASSIGRGHGGELFF	TGTGCCAGTAGTATAGGCAGGGGGCATGGCGGGGAGCTGTTTTTT
TRBV14	TRBJ2-7	-	few	CASSPRTVSYEQYF	TGTGCCAGCAGCCCCCGGACAGTATCCTACGAGCAGTACTTC
TRBV7-9	TRBJ2-7	TRBD1	-	CASSPQSLGDRGIYEQYF	TGTGCCAGCAGCCCACAATCCTTGGGGGACAGGGGTATCTACGAGCAGTACTTC
TRBV6-1	TRBJ2-4	TRBD2	-	CASSEEGGSSGRVKNIQYF	TGTGCCAGCAGTGAAGAAGGGGGCTCTAGCGGGAGGGTCAAAAACATTCAGTACTTC
TRBV7-8	TRBJ2-5	TRBD2	-	CASSFGLAGVRGETQYF	TGTGCCAGCAGCTTCGGACTAGCGGGAGTACGGGGAGAGACCCAGTACTTC
TRBV27	TRBJ2-7	-	-	CASSLSAGAAPDEQYF	TGTGCCAGCAGTTTATCGGCAGGGGCTGCCCCAGACGAGCAGTACTTC
TRBV19	TRBJ2-7	-	-	CASSRRPTYEQYF	TGTGCCAGTAGTCGCAGGCCAACCTACGAGCAGTACTTC
TRBV5-1	TRBJ2-5	TRBD2	-	CASSLGGGARQQETQYF	TGCGCCAGCAGCTTGGGGGGAGGGGCGCGACAGCAAGAGACCCAGTACTTC
TRBV19	TRBJ1-1	-	-	CASHEGGTEAFF	TGTGCCAGCCATGAGGGTGGCACTGAAGCTTTCTTT
TRBV6-1	TRBJ2-7	-	-	CASDRGRGGHEQYF	TGTGCCAGCGATCGGGGCCGGGGAGGCCACGAGCAGTACTTC
TRBV2	TRBJ1-1	TRBD1	few	CASRGTGSTEAFF	TGTGCCAGCAGAGGGACAGGGAGCACTGAAGCTTTCTTT
TRBV9	TRBJ1-1	TRBD1	-	CASSVHPGGETEAFF	TGTGCCAGCAGCGTCCACCCAGGGGGCGAAACTGAAGCTTTCTTT
TRBV7-9	TRBJ2-1	-	-	CASSAQGLEQFF	TGTGCCAGCAGCGCCCAGGGGCTTGAGCAGTTCTTC
TRBV11-2	TRBJ2-1	-	-	CASSISRGWGRDEQFF	TGTGCCAGCAGCATATCCAGGGGATGGGGCCGTGATGAGCAGTTCTTC
TRBV6-4	TRBJ2-7	TRBD1	-	CASSNAKRGQGYEQYF	TGTGCCAGCAGTAACGCGAAGCGGGGACAGGGATACGAGCAGTACTTC
TRBV29-1	TRBJ1-1	-	-	CSVGVGLAEAFF	TGCAGCGTTGGCGTCGGGTTGGCTGAAGCTTTCTTT
TRBV6-5	TRBJ2-7	TRBD1	-	CASRMGTASSYEQYF	TGTGCCAGCAGGATGGGGACAGCGAGCTCCTACGAGCAGTACTTC
TRBV7-9	TRBJ1-1	-	-	CASSFDTFNTEAFF	TGTGCCAGCAGCTTTGACACTTTCAACACTGAAGCTTTCTTT
TRBV6-5	TRBJ2-1	-	-	CASSRNRVGYNEQFF	TGTGCCAGCAGCCGAAACAGGGTGGGTTACAATGAGCAGTTCTTC
TRBV27	TRBJ2-7	-	-	CASRPDSSYEQYF	TGTGCCAGCAGACCCGACAGTTCCTACGAGCAGTACTTC
TRBV11-2	TRBJ2-5	-	-	CASSSYSRLRGGETQYF	TGTGCCAGCAGCTCTTATAGCAGACTCCGGGGAGGAGAGACCCAGTACTTC
TRBV30	TRBJ1-2	-	-	CTWSEQGYGYTF	TGTACCTGGAGTGAACAGGGCTATGGCTACACCTTC
TRBV27	TRBJ2-2	-	-	CASSLRPPGHENTGELFF	TGTGCCAGCAGTTTACGACCTCCGGGACACGAGAACACCGGGGAGCTGTTTTTT
TRBV19	TRBJ2-1	TRBD2	-	CAIRTSGISNEQFF	TGTGCCATCCGGACTAGCGGGATTTCAAATGAGCAGTTCTTC
TRBV6-5	TRBJ2-1	TRBD2	few	CASSIAGGSDEQFF	TGTGCCAGCAGTATAGCGGGAGGGTCGGATGAGCAGTTCTTC
TRBV27	TRBJ2-3	TRBD2	-	CASSSTSGSSPSTDTQYF	TGTGCCAGCAGTTCTACTAGCGGGAGTTCCCCTAGCACAGATACGCAGTATTTT
TRBV5-1	TRBJ2-5	-	-	CASSPSSEQTQYF	TGCGCCAGCAGCCCCTCTAGCGAACAGACCCAGTACTTC